This TCR beta chain stems from a study of blood T cell repertoires in COVID-19. Whole-study context: There were acute and convalescent COVID-19 samples, and they came from the United States, Italy and Spain. T cells, B-cell-depleted T cells, or PBMCs provided the cDNA or gDNA that served as material.

Original analysis: Amplification of reference gene primers provided the estimated nucleated cell counts. Assay used: immunoSEQ multiplex PCR; TCRdb lists only in-frame clones, some missing. For V, J and clone size, that table is used; D and trimming come from the DNA. Here the sample spans 380,000 or so clones, roughly 77% being singletons. The CDR3 runs 14 residues. J was trimmed by 6 bases and V by 4 bases; bases with no gene match: 5. Germline CDR1 GTSNPN, CDR2 SVGIG (reference sequence). The sequenced sample was peripheral blood. V is TRBV30 and J is TRBJ1-4; 10 nucleotides line up with TRBD1. This sequence was found in a human donor with acute or convalescent COVID-19. The donor label of this sample is uncertain. CDR3 in amino acids: CAWKEGTGDEKLFF. The DNA of the CDR3 is TGTGCCTGGAAAGAGGGGACAGGGGATGAAAAACTGTTTTTT.